The rows below give T cell receptor beta chains drawn from one sample of a study of blood T cells in healthy people across ages. MiXCR was run by TCRdb on the 5' RACE reads, yielding one entry per CDR3 protein. The sample lists fewer than 2 million distinct CDR3 sequences, 35% to 50% occurring once. What was sequenced was blood. The source of these receptors is a human donor in good health. The CDR3 runs from the conserved cysteine through the conserved F or W. A D gene is named only where the DNA matches it firmly. A row's size may be missing; if present it is once, few, many or a size class.

TRBV27	few	TRBJ2-1	NA	TGTGCCAGCAGTTTATCACTACCCAATAACAATGAGCAGTTCTTC	CASSLSLPNNNEQFF
TRBV4-1	NA	TRBJ1-5	TRBD1	TGCACCAGCAGCCACCCCGGACAGGGTAATCAGCCCCAGCATTTT	CTSSHPGQGNQPQHF
TRBV25-1	few	TRBJ1-6	NA	TGTGCCAGCACCGGCGGGGAGAGCTCCTATAATTCACCCCTCCACTTT	CASTGGESSYNSPLHF
TRBV20-1	few	TRBJ1-2	NA	TGCAGTGCTAGAGATCCGCAGGGCTCGGGCTATGGCTACACCTTC	CSARDPQGSGYGYTF
TRBV19	few	TRBJ2-1	TRBD1	TGTGCCAGTAGTAAGACAGGGGCTCCCTACAATGAGCAGTTCTTC	CASSKTGAPYNEQFF
TRBV7-2	NA	TRBJ2-3	NA	TGTGCCAGCAGCCAAGGTCGACTAGATACGCAGTATTTT	CASSQGRLDTQYF
TRBV4-2	few	TRBJ2-7	NA	TGTGCCAGCAGCCAAGCCGGGACCCAAGACTACGAGCAGTACTTC	CASSQAGTQDYEQYF
TRBV7-3	few	TRBJ1-6	NA	TGTGCCAGCAGCTTATTTGGTAGTTCACCCCTCCACTTT	CASSLFGSSPLHF
TRBV12-3/TRBV12-4	NA	TRBJ1-2	TRBD1	TGTGCCAGCAGAAGATGGGACGACAGGGCCTATGGCTACACCTTC	CASRRWDDRAYGYTF
TRBV12-3/TRBV12-4	NA	TRBJ1-2	TRBD1	TGTGCCAGCAGTATGACCGGTGTGATAGGGACAGCCTATGGCTACACCTTC	CASSMTGVIGTAYGYTF
TRBV20-1	few	TRBJ1-2	TRBD1	TGCAGTGCGCAAACCCCCGGGACAGACTATGGCTACACCTTC	CSAQTPGTDYGYTF
TRBV5-1	NA	TRBJ1-2	NA	TGCGCCAGCAGCTTGGGCAGTTGGACTAACTATGGCTACACCTTC	CASSLGSWTNYGYTF
TRBV4-3	NA	TRBJ2-7	NA	TGCGCCAGCAGCCAAGGACGGCAATACTACGAGCAGTACTTC	CASSQGRQYYEQYF
TRBV20-1	few	TRBJ2-3	TRBD2	TGCAGTGCTAGAGATCAGCGGGGGAGCACAGATACGCAGTATTTT	CSARDQRGSTDTQYF
TRBV6-2/TRBV6-3	NA	TRBJ2-5	NA	TGTGCCAGCAGTTACACGTGGCAGGAGACCCAGTACTTC	CASSYTWQETQYF
TRBV28	NA	TRBJ1-1	NA	TGTGCCAGCAGACCGGGACTAGCCACTGAAGCTTTCTTT	CASRPGLATEAFF
TRBV11-3	NA	TRBJ2-3	TRBD2	TGTGCCAGCAGCCCGGCCAGACTAGCGCTAGATACGCAGTATTTT	CASSPARLALDTQYF
TRBV7-2	NA	TRBJ2-7	TRBD1	TGTGCCAGCAGCCGACAGGGGGCGAGCTCCTACGAGCAGTACTTC	CASSRQGASSYEQYF
TRBV24-1	few	TRBJ2-7	TRBD1	TGTGCCACCAGTGACCCTAGGCAGGGGGCCACCTACGAGCAGTACTTC	CATSDPRQGATYEQYF
TRBV5-1	NA	TRBJ2-3	NA	TGCGCCAGCAGCGAGAAGGGGGGGCCCCCAGATACGCAGTATTTT	CASSEKGGPPDTQYF
TRBV3-1	NA	TRBJ2-3	NA	TGTGCCAGCAGCCAAGTCCCAGATCGCACAGATACGCAGTATTTT	CASSQVPDRTDTQYF
TRBV7-2	NA	TRBJ1-2	TRBD1	TGTGCCAGCAGCTTACAGGACAGGCCTTATGGCTACACCTTC	CASSLQDRPYGYTF
TRBV7-2	NA	TRBJ2-7	NA	TGTGCCAGCAGCTTAGTGGTTAGCTCATACAATGAGCAGTACTTC	CASSLVVSSYNEQYF
TRBV20-1	few	TRBJ2-1	NA	TGCAGTGCGACGGACGATAATGAGGGCAATGAGCAGTTCTTC	CSATDDNEGNEQFF
TRBV7-7	few	TRBJ2-5	NA	TGTGCCAGCAGCAGGGCTCGTTGGGAGACCCAGTACTTC	CASSRARWETQYF
TRBV24-1	few	TRBJ1-2	NA	TGTGCCACCAGTGATGCGACAGGCCCTAACTATGGCTACACCTTC	CATSDATGPNYGYTF
TRBV20-1	NA	TRBJ2-3	TRBD2	TGCAGTGCTAGGTGGTTGGCTAGCGGATCCACAGATACGCAGTATTTT	CSARWLASGSTDTQYF
TRBV7-2	NA	TRBJ2-5	TRBD1	TGTGCCAGCAGCTCGGGGACAGGGGCTACGGAGACCCAGTACTTC	CASSSGTGATETQYF
TRBV11-1	NA	TRBJ2-3	NA	NA	CASSFYICSARTSGGHTDTQYF
TRBV7-9	few	TRBJ2-5	TRBD2	TGTGCCAGCAGCTTCCGTCGCGGGGGGGCTGGGGAGACCCAGTACTTC	CASSFRRGGAGETQYF
TRBV28	NA	TRBJ2-7	TRBD1	TGTGCCAGCAGTTCCCAACGGGACAGCTACGAGCAGTACTTC	CASSSQRDSYEQYF
TRBV7-2	NA	TRBJ2-3	TRBD1	TGTGCCAGCAGTTCGACAGGGGGCAGCGCAGATACGCGGTATTTT	CASSSTGGSADTRYF
TRBV4-3	NA	TRBJ2-5	TRBD2	TGCGCCAGCAGCCAATACCTTCCAACCGGACTAGGTGGCCGTGAGACCCAGTACTTC	CASSQYLPTGLGGRETQYF
TRBV13	many	TRBJ2-3	TRBD2	TGTGCCAGCAGCCTAGGGACTAGCTGGATGGCAGATACGCAGTATTTT	CASSLGTSWMADTQYF
TRBV18	NA	TRBJ2-7	TRBD2	TGTGCCAGCTCTCCCCCGAGGAGCGGGGGAACTTACGAGCAGTACTTC	CASSPPRSGGTYEQYF
TRBV7-3	NA	TRBJ1-2	TRBD1	TGTGCCAGCAGCTTAATTAGCGGTGCACAGGGGGAGAATGGCTACACCTTC	CASSLISGAQGENGYTF
TRBV20-1	NA	TRBJ1-2	TRBD1	TGCAGTGCTAGAGAACAGGGGGCCCCTGGCTATGGCAGCACCTTC	CSAREQGAPGYGSTF
TRBV6-2/TRBV6-3	once	TRBJ2-7	NA	TGTGCCAGCAGTTATCATGACTACGAGCAGTACTTC	CASSYHDYEQYF
TRBV20-1	NA	TRBJ2-3	TRBD2	TGCAGTGAGGTCGAGCGGGGGGGTGTTACGCAGTATTTT	CSEVERGGVTQYF
TRBV20-1	few	TRBJ1-2	NA	TGCAGTGCCCTAGGGGCCCCCGGGGACTGGGATGGCTACACCTTC	CSALGAPGDWDGYTF
TRBV7-2	few	TRBJ2-7	NA	TGTGCCAGCAGCGCTGTTGTCGGCTACGAGCAGTACTTC	CASSAVVGYEQYF
TRBV5-1	NA	TRBJ2-7	NA	TGCGCCAGCAGCTTGGCCCAGGGGCGCTCCTACGAGCAGTACTTC	CASSLAQGRSYEQYF
TRBV10-3	once	TRBJ1-6	NA	TGTGCCATCAGTGAGTCCCGGAAAGGGGCCATTAATTCACCCCTCCACTTT	CAISESRKGAINSPLHF
TRBV7-3	few	TRBJ1-2	NA	TGTGCCAGCAGCTTGGGGGCAGGGATAAATGGCTACACCTTC	CASSLGAGINGYTF
TRBV4-3	few	TRBJ2-3	NA	TGCGCCAGCAGCCAGTCGTTGGGGGGCGATGGGACAGATACGCAGTATTTT	CASSQSLGGDGTDTQYF